The entry below gives a single TCR beta chain sequence along with its context. The sample originates from a study of blood T cell repertoires in COVID-19. Profiled with immunoSEQ multiplex PCR; TCRdb holds only in-frame clones, not every one. This table holds roughly 280,000 clones, 70% to 90% found once. The CDR3 covers 15 residues. Germline V gene lookup returns CDR1 SEHNR and CDR2 FQNEAQ (reference sequence). V lost 5 bases to trimming and J lost 0 bases; unmatched junction nucleotides: 3. The sequence was collected from a woman aged 55-75 years with COVID-19, enrolled during active disease. The sequenced sample consisted of peripheral blood. This sequence joins TRBV7-9 and TRBJ2-2; 7 nucleotides align to TRBD1. CDR3 DNA sequence: TGTGCCAGCAGCCATACAGGGGCGAACACCGGGGAGCTGTTTTTT. This gives the protein CASSHTGANTGELFF. Complete variable domain (other parts from reference TRBV7-9 and TRBJ2-2): DTGVSQNPRHKITKRGQNVTFRCDPISEHNRLYWYRQTLGQGPEFLTYFQNEAQLEKSRLLSDRFSAERPKGSFSTLEIQRTEQGDSAMYLCASSHTGANTGELFFGEGSRLTVL.